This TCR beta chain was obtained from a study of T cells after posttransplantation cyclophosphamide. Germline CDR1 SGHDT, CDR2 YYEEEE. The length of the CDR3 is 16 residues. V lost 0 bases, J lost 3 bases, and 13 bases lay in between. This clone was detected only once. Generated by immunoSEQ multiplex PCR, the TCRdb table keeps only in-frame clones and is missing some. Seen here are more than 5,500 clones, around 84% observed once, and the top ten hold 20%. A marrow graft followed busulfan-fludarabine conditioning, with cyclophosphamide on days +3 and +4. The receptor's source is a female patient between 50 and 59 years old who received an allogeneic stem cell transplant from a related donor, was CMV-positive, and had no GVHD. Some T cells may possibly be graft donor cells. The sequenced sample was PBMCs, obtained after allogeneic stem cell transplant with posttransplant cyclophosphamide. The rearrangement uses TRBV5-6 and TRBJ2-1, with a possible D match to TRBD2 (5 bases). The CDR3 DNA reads TGTGCCAGCAGCTTGGTCGTCCCCGACTACTACAATGAGCAGTTCTTC. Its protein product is CASSLVVPDYYNEQFF.